The entry that follows covers one T cell receptor (beta chain) sequence. Its cognate antigen is unknown. This entry is derived from a study of shared clonotypes between healthy human individuals. In the source study's methods: Junction-only immunoSEQ sequences carried no quality scores, so filtering differed. Produced via immunoSEQ multiplex PCR; TCRdb's table is partial and in-frame only. The V and J calls and clone size were taken over from that table, and D and trimming were inferred from the DNA. Of around 1.6 million clones detected, 95% to 99% appear once; the ten largest clones hold roughly 0.45%. There are 14 residues in the CDR3. V was clipped by 5 bases and J by 4 bases, with 15 bases between them. The germline gives CDR1 PRHDT, CDR2 FYEKMQ (reference sequence). All the donors were Caucasian adults who lived in Nashville, Tennessee. CD4+ cell separation produced CD45RA+ naive and CD45RA-negative memory subsets.

Study results and limitations: Naive CD4 clonotypes were shared across several donors at 4.5% to 6%.

The sequenced sample was naive CD4+ T cells sorted from blood. The subset is: CD45RA+ positively selected. The gene calls are TRBV13 and TRBJ2-7; D unclear. The receptor was isolated from a man aged 25-40 years in good health. The CDR3 here is CASSPRRRKYEQYF. CDR3 DNA sequence: TGTGCCAGCAGCCCCCGAAGGAGAAAATACGAGCAGTACTTC.